Each of the 16 T cell receptor beta chains below was sequenced from the same sample in a study of shared clonotypes between healthy human individuals. Repertoires were generated with immunoSEQ multiplex PCR, while TCRdb's copy carries only in-frame clones and drops some. Of around 2.5 million clones detected, roughly 93% appear once; the ten largest clones hold about 0.38%. Sequencing used naive CD4+ T cells from PBMCs. The subset here: CD45RA+ positively selected. All receptors derive from a man between 18 and 35 years old in good health. Some clones in this sample may be carry-over from other donors' samples.

This sequence joins TRBV6-1 and TRBJ1-4; D is ambiguous. The germline gives CDR1 MNHNS, CDR2 SASEGT. The CDR3 has 13 amino acids. The V end lost 0 bases, the J end lost 8 bases, and 7 bases lay between the germline ends. The CDR3 reads CASSEALHEKLFF. CDR3 coding DNA: TGTGCCAGCAGTGAAGCGCTTCACGAAAAACTGTTTTTT.

Comments on this clone: This sample also contains other DNA sequences that code for the same CDR3. V is TRBV20-1 and J is TRBJ2-3; D is undetermined. The CDR3 is 11 amino acids. Per the germline V gene, CDR1 is DFQATT and CDR2 is SNEGSKA (reference sequence). Between the trimmed V and J ends, which lost 0 bases and 6 bases, there was a span of 4 bases. CDR3 amino acids: CSARDRDTQYF. The CDR3, as DNA: TGCAGTGCTAGAGATCGGGATACGCAGTATTTT.

The chain links TRBV12-2 to TRBJ2-7; TRBD2, the table's D call, was not compared with the DNA. TRBV12-2 is a pseudogene. The length of the CDR3 is 21 residues. As DNA, the CDR3 is TGTGCAAGTCGCTTATTAGGGGGGGAGGAGTGGCGGACGTACCACTCCTACGAGCAGTACTTC. The encoded protein is CASRLLGGEEWRTYHSYEQYF.

The gene calls are TRBV6-1 and TRBJ2-1, with D perhaps matching TRBD2 (5 bases). Per the germline V gene, CDR1 is MNHNS and CDR2 is SASEGT. CDR3 length equals 14 residues. V was pared by 4 bases and J by 7 bases, with 14 bases between. The CDR3 DNA follows: TGTGCCAGCAGTGGATCGGGAACTCTGAATGAGCAGTTCTTC. It is translated as CASSGSGTLNEQFF.

This clone was observed a handful of times. J is TRBJ1-2 and V is TRBV28; tentatively, D is TRBD1 (5 bases). The V gene's germline CDR1 is MDHEN and CDR2 SYDVKM. The CDR3 has 14 residues. V lost 5 bases, J lost 7 bases, and 17 bases lay in between. This chain's CDR3 is CASSPRDGGSGYTF. The CDR3 DNA sequence: TGTGCCAGCAGTCCGCGGGACGGTGGTTCTGGCTACACCTTC.

The chain links TRBV6-1 to TRBJ1-5; a weak D match, TRBD1 (5 bases). Trimming removed 8 bases from V and 5 bases from J, with 19 bases in between. The CDR3 length is 15 residues. In germline, CDR1 is MNHNS, CDR2 SASEGT. In DNA, the CDR3 is TGTGCCAGCGAGCGGGAGGGGTCAAGTCATCAGCCCCAGCATTTT. It encodes CASEREGSSHQPQHF.

V is TRBV11-2 and J is TRBJ1-1; D remains ambiguous. The CDR3 is 13 residues long. Trimming shortened V by 0 bases and J by 12 bases, and 14 bases separated the two germline ends. CDR1 is SGHAT and CDR2 is FQNNGV in the germline V gene. The CDR3 spells CASSLDRGHWSFF. The CDR3 DNA reads as TGTGCCAGCAGCTTAGATCGAGGGCATTGGTCTTTCTTT.

This chain connects TRBV4-1 to TRBJ2-7; 13 bases align to TRBD2. This CDR3 contains 16 residues. Germline loops: CDR1 MGHRA, CDR2 YSYEKL. The ends lost 3 bases at V and 3 bases at J; junction bases unmatched: 5. CDR3 nucleotide sequence: TGCGCCAGCAGCCATGGGACTAGCGGGATAGACTACGAGCAGTACTTC. Encoded protein: CASSHGTSGIDYEQYF.

The chain links TRBV6-5 to TRBJ2-4; D gene ambiguous. This CDR3 spans 13 amino acids. V was cut by 2 bases and J by 2 bases, with 4 bases left in between. The V gene's germline CDR1 is MNHEY and CDR2 SVGAGI. CDR3 DNA: TGTGCCAGCAGTTACGCGCCCAAAAACATTCAGTACTTC. Translated, it gives CASSYAPKNIQYF.

The rearrangement uses TRBV7-2 and TRBJ1-1, with D perhaps TRBD1 (5 bases). V lost 5 bases and J lost 1, with 11 bases in between. Germline assignment: CDR1 SGHTA and CDR2 FQGNSA. The CDR3 contains 14 residues. CDR3 bases: TGTGCCAGCAGCCTGGGACCGTCGAACACTGAAGCTTTCTTT. Translation gives CASSLGPSNTEAFF.

The V and J genes are TRBV30 and TRBJ1-6; D is ambiguous. Germline V gene data show CDR1 as GTSNPN and CDR2 as SVGIG (reference sequence). This CDR3 spans 8 amino acids. The V end lost 7 bases, the J end lost 10 bases, and 2 bases lay between the germline ends. The CDR3 coding sequence is TGTGCCTTATCACCCCTCCACTTT. Encoded protein: CALSPLHF.

V and J are TRBV7-7 and TRBJ2-2, with D uncertain. The V end was cut by 3 bases, the J end by 0 bases, with 11 bases between. The length of the CDR3 is 16 residues. CDR1 is SSHAT and CDR2 is FNYEAQ in the germline V gene (reference sequence). CDR3 protein: CASSLGLLANTGELFF. CDR3 sequence (DNA): TGTGCCAGCAGCTTGGGCCTCCTCGCGAACACCGGGGAGCTGTTTTTT. The full variable domain, rest sourced from reference TRBV7-7 and TRBJ2-2, is GAGVSQSPRYKVTKRGQDVTLRCDPISSHATLYWYQQALGQGPEFLTYFNYEAQPDKSGLPSDRFSAERPEGSISTLTIQRTEQRDSAMYRCASSLGLLANTGELFFGEGSRLTVL.

The table lists this clone with a count of one. The chain carries TRBV13 and TRBJ2-1, with D hard to call. V lost 4 bases, J lost 7 bases, and 11 bases lay in between. CDR1 and CDR2 (germline): PRHDT, FYEKMQ (reference sequence). The CDR3 is 13 residues long. The CDR3 bases are TGTGCCAGCAGCTCTCTACAGTGGAATGAGCAGTTCTTC. Translated: CASSSLQWNEQFF.

The V call is TRBV5-6, the J call TRBJ1-1, with D unclear. CDR1 and CDR2 from the germline V gene are SGHDT and YYEEEE. The CDR3 runs 15 residues. V lost 5 bases to trimming and J lost 1 base, with 15 bases between them. CDR3 coding DNA: TGTGCCAGCAGAAACTCGAACTTGGGGAACACTGAAGCTTTCTTT. This gives the protein CASRNSNLGNTEAFF.

The gene calls are TRBV28 and TRBJ1-2; 7 bases match TRBD1. V dropped 6 bases and J dropped 4; count of bases not matched to a gene: 8. The CDR3 runs to 14 residues. Germline lookup yields CDR1 MDHEN and CDR2 SYDVKM. The CDR3 spells CASRETGTAYGYTF. The CDR3 coding sequence is TGTGCCAGCAGAGAAACCGGGACAGCCTATGGCTACACCTTC.

The chain combines TRBV7-2 with TRBJ2-1; the D is unclear. Germline assignment: CDR1 SGHTA and CDR2 FQGNSA. This CDR3 comprises 14 residues. The V end was cut by 3 bases, the J end by 7 bases, with 13 bases between. The CDR3 DNA sequence: TGTGCCAGCAGCTTCGCGACGATTCTAAATGAGCAGTTCTTC. The encoded protein is CASSFATILNEQFF.